This T cell receptor beta chain appears in the sequencing data of a study of graft-versus-host responses after intestinal transplantation. Study background: Every recipient underwent anti-thymocyte globulin induction, then tacrolimus and steroids for three to four years.

The CDR3 length is 13 residues. Germline V gene lookup returns CDR1 SNHLY and CDR2 FYNNEI. Trimming removed 4 bases from V and 7 bases from J; junction bases left unmatched: 1. Whole-study results and caveats: GvH clone levels peaked in circulation, and this peak was associated with early post-transplant HvG declines. The authors found GvH clones in recipient marrow, some appearing first in ileum or blood. Allograft graft-versus-host to host-versus-graft clonal ratios ran high in patients with graft-donor T cell macrochimerism.

Assay used: immunoSEQ multiplex PCR; TCRdb lists only in-frame clones, some missing. The data show tens of thousands of clones, around 90% seen once. A word on this clone: The target antigen is unknown. In the same sample, other DNA sequences code for this CDR3.

The sequences come from unstimulated CD4+ T cells sorted from spleen or lymph node cells, collected before transplant. The sequence derives from a human donor who was the organ donor for an intestinal transplant. The gene calls are TRBV2 and TRBJ1-6, with 7 positions matching TRBD1. CDR3 coding DNA: TGTGCCAGCAGTGGACAGGGCAATTCACCCCTCCACTTT. Its protein is CASSGQGNSPLHF.